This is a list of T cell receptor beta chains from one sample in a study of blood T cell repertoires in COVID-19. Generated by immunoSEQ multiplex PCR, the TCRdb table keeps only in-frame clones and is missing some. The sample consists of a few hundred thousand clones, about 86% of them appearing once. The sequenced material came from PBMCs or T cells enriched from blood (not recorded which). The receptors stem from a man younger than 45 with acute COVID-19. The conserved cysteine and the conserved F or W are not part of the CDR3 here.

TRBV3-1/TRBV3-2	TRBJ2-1	ASRPGSNYNEQF
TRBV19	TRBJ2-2	ASSQLAPGELF
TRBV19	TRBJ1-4	ASSPQGAIDEKLF
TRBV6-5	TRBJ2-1	ASRTGGYEQF
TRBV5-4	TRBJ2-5	ASSFGQQKETQY
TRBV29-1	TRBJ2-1	SVLSGRNSYNEQF
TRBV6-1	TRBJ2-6	ASSEDGSGANVLT
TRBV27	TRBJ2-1	ASSLRLAGEQF
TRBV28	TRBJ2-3	ASSLSLGGGFTDTQY
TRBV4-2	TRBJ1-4	ASSHSLGDEKLF
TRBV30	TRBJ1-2	AWSGGQGLGYT
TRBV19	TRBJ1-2	ASRRDSSNYGYT
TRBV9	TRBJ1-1	ASSGQGPHR
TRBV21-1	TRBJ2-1	AGPLAGYVDEQF
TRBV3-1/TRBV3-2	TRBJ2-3	ASTATWRPSTDTQY
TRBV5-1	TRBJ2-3	ASSADSPTDTQY
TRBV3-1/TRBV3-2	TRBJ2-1	ASSQEASGSYEQF
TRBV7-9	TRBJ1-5	ASTRGELQPQH
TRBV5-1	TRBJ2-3	ASSSSGFTDTQY
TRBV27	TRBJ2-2	ASSPRDRVNGELF
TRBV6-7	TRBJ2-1	ASRKRIQRDYNEQF
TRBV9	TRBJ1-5	ASSVDSFSNQPQH
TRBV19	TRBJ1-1	ASSIQGMTEAF
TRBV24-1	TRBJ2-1	ATSDLTRTGGNEQF
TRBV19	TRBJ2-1	ASSPGQGISEQF
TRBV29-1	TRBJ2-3	AAADTDTQY
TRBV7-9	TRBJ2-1	ASSAGGSSSYNEQF
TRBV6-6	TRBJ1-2	ASSQGTGLLGYT
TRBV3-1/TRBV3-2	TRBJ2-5	ASSQDVSGQETQY
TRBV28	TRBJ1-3	ASSRPGTVSGNTIY
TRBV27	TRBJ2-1	ASSLRTSGRARNNEQF
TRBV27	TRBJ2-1	ASSLALGGSYNEQF
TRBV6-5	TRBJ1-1	ASRLGGLNTEAF
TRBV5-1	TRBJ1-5	ASSLAGQGAGQPQH
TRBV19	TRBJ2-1	ASQREAHSYNEQF
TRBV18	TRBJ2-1	ASKTGTGASEQF
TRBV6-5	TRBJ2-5	ASSTGGAQY
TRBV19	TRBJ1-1	ASSPGKAF
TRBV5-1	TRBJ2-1	ASSLGGTSVMDEQF
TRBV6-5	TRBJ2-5	ASSYSRGQETQY
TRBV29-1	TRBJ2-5	SVGTSGQETQY
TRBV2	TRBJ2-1	ASSPGLAGGSYNEQF
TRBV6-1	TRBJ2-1	ASSEARRWQGGSHLNNEQF
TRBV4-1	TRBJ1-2	ASSQRVGYYGYT
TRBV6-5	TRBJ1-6	ASMDRTNSPLH
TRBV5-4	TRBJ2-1	ASSLDGYEQF
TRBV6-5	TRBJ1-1	ASRSLFSNTEAF